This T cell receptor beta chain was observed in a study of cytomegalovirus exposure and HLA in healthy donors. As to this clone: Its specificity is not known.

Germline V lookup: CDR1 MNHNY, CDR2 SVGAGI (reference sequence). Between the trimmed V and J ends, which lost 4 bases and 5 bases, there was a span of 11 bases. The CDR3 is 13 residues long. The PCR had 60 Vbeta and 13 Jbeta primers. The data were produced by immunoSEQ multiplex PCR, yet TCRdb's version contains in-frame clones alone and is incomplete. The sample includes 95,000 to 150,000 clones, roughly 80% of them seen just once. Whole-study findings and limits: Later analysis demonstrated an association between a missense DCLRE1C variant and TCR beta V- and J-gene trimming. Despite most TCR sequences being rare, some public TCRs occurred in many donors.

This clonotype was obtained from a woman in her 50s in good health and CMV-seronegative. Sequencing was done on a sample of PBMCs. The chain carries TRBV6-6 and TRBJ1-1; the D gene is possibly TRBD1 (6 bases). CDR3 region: CASSSGGGTEAFF. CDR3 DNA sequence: TGTGCCAGCAGTTCTGGGGGCGGGACTGAAGCTTTCTTT.